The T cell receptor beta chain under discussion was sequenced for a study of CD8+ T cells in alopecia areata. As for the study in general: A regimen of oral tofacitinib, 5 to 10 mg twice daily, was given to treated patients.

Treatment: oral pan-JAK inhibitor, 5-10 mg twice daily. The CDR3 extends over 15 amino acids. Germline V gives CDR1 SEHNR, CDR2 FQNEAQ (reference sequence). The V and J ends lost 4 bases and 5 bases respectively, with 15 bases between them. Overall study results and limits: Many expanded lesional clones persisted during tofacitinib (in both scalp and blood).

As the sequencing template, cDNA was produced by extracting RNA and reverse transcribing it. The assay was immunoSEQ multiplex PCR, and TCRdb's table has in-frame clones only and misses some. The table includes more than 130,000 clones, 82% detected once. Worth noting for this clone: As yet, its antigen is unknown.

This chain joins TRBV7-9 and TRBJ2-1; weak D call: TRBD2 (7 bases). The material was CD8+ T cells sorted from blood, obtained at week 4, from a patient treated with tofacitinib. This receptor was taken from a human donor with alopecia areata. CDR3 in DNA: TGTGCCAGCAGCTGGGCCGCGGGGGCGGACAATGAGCAGTTCTTC. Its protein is CASSWAAGADNEQFF.